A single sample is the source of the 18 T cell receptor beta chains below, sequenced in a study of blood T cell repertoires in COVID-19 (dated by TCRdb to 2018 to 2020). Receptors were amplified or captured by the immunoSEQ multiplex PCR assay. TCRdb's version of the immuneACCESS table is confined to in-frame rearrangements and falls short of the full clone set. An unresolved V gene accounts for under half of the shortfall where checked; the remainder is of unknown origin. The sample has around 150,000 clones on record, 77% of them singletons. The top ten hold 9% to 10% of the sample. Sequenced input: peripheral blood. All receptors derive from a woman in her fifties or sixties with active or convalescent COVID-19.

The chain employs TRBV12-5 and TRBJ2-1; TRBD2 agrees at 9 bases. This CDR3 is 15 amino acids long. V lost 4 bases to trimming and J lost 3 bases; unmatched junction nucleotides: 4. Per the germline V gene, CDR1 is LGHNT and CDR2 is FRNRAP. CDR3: CASGWSGGYYNEQFF. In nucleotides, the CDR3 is TGTGCTAGTGGTTGGAGCGGGGGGTACTACAATGAGCAGTTCTTC.

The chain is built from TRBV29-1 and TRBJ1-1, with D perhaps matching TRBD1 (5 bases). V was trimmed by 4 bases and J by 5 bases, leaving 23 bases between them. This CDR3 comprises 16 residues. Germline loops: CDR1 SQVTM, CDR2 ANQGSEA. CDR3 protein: CSVVGMFGGGGTEAFF. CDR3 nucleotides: TGCAGCGTTGTAGGGATGTTCGGGGGAGGAGGAACTGAAGCTTTCTTT.

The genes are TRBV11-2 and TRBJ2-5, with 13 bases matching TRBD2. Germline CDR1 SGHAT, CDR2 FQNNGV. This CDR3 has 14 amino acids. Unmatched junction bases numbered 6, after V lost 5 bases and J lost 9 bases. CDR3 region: CASSRLAGGAAQYF. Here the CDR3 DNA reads TGTGCCAGCAGCAGACTAGCGGGGGGCGCTGCCCAGTACTTC.

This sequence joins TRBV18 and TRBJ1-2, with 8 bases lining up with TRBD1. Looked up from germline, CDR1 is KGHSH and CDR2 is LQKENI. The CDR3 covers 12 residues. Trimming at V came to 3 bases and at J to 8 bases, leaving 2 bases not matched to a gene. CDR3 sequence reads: CASSPDRAGYTF. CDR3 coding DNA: TGTGCCAGCTCACCGGACAGGGCGGGCTACACCTTC.

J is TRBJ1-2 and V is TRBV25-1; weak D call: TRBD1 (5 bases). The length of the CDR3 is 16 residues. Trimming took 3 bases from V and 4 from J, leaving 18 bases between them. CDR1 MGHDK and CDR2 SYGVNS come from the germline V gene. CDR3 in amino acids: CASSEAGAGHAYGYTF. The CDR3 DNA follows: TGTGCCAGCAGTGAGGCTGGGGCCGGCCACGCCTATGGCTACACCTTC.

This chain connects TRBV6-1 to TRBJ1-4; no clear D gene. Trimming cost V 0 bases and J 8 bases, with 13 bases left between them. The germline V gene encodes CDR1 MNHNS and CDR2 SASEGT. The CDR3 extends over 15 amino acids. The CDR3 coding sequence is TGTGCCAGCAGTGAAGCGATTGTCGGGTTGGAAAAACTGTTTTTT. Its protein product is CASSEAIVGLEKLFF.

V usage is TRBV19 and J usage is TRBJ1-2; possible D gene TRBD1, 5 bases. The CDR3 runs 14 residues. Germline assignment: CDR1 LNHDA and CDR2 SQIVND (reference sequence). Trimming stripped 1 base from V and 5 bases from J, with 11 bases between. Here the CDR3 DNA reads TGTGCCAGTAGTATAGCCCAGGGATCGTATGGCTACACCTTC. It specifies CASSIAQGSYGYTF.

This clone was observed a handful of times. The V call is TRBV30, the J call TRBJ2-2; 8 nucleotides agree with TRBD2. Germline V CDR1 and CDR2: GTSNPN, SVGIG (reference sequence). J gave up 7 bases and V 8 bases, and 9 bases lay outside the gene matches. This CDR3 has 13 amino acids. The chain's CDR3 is CARKRETVGELFF. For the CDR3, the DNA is TGTGCCAGGAAGCGGGAGACAGTCGGGGAGCTGTTTTTT.

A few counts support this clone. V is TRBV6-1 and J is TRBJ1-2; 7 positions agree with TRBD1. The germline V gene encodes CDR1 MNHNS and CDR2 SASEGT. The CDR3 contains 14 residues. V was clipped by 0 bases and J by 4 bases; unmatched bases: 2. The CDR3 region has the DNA TGTGCCAGCAGTGAAGCGGGGGACAGCTATGGCTACACCTTC. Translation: CASSEAGDSYGYTF.

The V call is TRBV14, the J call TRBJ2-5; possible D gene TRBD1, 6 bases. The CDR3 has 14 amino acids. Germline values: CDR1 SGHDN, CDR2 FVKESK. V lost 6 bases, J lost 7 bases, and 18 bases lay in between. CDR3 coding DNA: TGTGCCAGCAGTTACAACAGGGTCCGCGGGACCCAGTACTTC. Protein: CASSYNRVRGTQYF.

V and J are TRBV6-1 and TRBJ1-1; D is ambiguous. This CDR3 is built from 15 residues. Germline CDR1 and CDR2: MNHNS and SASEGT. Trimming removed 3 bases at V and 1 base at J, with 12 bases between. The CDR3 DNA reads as TGTGCCAGCAGTGATACGGGTCGGGGGAACACTGAAGCTTTCTTT. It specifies CASSDTGRGNTEAFF.

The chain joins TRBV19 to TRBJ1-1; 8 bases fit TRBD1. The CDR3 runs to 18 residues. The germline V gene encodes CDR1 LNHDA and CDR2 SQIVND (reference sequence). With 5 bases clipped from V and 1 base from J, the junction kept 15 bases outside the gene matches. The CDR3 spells CASSPTSGRTGRNTEAFF. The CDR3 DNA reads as TGTGCCAGTAGTCCAACCTCGGGCCGGACAGGGAGGAACACTGAAGCTTTCTTT.

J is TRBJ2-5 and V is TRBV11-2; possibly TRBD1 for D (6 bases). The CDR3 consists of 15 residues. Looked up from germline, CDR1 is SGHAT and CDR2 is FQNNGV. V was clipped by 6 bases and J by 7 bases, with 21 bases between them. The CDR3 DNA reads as TGTGCCAGCAGTGGGTCCTCGGGGACAATGGGGACCCAGTACTTC. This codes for CASSGSSGTMGTQYF.

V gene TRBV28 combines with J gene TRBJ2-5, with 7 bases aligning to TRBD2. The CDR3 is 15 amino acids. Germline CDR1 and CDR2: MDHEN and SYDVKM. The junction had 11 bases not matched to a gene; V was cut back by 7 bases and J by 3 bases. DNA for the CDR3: TGTGCCAGCACCCGGGGGGTAGCGGGCGAAGAGACCCAGTACTTC. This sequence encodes CASTRGVAGEETQYF.

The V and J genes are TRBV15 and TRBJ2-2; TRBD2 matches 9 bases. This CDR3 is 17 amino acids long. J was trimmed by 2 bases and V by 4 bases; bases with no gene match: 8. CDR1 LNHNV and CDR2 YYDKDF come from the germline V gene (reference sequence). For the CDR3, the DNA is TGTGCCACCAGCAAGACCCTACTAGCGGGCAACACCGGGGAGCTGTTTTTT. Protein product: CATSKTLLAGNTGELFF. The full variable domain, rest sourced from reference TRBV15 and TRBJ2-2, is DAMVIQNPRYQVTQFGKPVTLSCSQTLNHNVMYWYQQKSSQAPKLLFHYYDKDFNNEADTPDNFQSRRPNTSFCFLDIRSPGLGDTAMYLCATSKTLLAGNTGELFFGEGSRLTVL.

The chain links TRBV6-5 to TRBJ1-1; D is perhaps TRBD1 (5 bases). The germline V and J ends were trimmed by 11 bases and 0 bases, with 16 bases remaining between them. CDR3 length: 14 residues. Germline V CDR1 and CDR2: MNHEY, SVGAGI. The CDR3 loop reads CAAGEGKVNTEAFF. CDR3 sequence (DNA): TGTGCCGCGGGGGAGGGGAAGGTGAACACTGAAGCTTTCTTT.

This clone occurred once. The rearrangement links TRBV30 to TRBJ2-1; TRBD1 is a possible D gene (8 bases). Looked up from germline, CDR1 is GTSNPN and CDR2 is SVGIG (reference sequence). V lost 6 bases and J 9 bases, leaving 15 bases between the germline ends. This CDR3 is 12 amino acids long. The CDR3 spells CACWTGRGEQFF. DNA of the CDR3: TGTGCCTGTTGGACAGGGAGGGGTGAGCAGTTCTTC.

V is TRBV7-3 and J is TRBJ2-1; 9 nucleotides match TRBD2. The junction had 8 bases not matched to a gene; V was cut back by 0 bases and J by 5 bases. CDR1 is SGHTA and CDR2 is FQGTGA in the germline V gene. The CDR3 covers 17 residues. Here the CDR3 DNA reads TGTGCCAGCAGCTTAACGGTCGGTAGCGGGAGTAACAATGAGCAGTTCTTC. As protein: CASSLTVGSGSNNEQFF.